Presented here are 5 T cell receptor beta chains from one specimen sequenced in a study of shared clonotypes between healthy human individuals. The naive CD8 subset, CD45RO-negative cells positively selected for CCR7, excluded terminally differentiated effector memory CD45RA+ cells. Generated by immunoSEQ multiplex PCR, the TCRdb table keeps only in-frame clones and is missing some. The table has roughly 2.1 million clones, 85% to 95% seen once. The specimen sequenced was naive CD8+ T cells from PBMCs. The receptors shown here come from a man between 18 and 29 years old in good health. Some clones in this sample may be carry-over from other donors' samples.

V usage is TRBV27 and J usage is TRBJ2-7; 9 bases line up with TRBD1. The germline gives CDR1 MNHEY, CDR2 SMNVEV (reference sequence). This CDR3 contains 14 residues. V shed 3 bases and J 3 bases; nucleotides not matched to a gene: 3. This chain's CDR3 is CASSLGQGIYEQYF. The CDR3 region has the DNA TGTGCCAGCAGTTTGGGACAGGGCATCTACGAGCAGTACTTC.

The gene calls are TRBV6-5 and TRBJ2-5; possibly TRBD2 for D (6 bases). The CDR3 spans 15 residues. Germline V gives CDR1 MNHEY, CDR2 SVGAGI. V lost 5 bases to trimming and J lost 2 bases, with 15 bases between them. CDR3 DNA sequence: TGTGCCAGCAGTCGGACCCCGGGACTTCAAGAGACCCAGTACTTC. Its protein product is CASSRTPGLQETQYF.

Concerning this clone itself: This CDR3 is also generated by other DNA sequences in the sample. The V and J genes are TRBV19 and TRBJ1-1; D call uncertain. The CDR3 covers 12 residues. Germline loops: CDR1 LNHDA, CDR2 SQIVND (reference sequence). The V end was cut by 6 bases, the J end by 4 bases, with 9 bases between. DNA for the CDR3: TGTGCCAGTAGACTAGGTGGCACTGAAGCTTTCTTT. Residues: CASRLGGTEAFF.

This sequence joins TRBV10-2 and TRBJ2-4; 12 bases line up with TRBD2. Germline V gene lookup returns CDR1 WSHSY and CDR2 SAAADI. The CDR3 covers 17 residues. The J segment lost 1 base and the V segment lost 2 bases, leaving 3 bases of the junction unmatched. The CDR3 region has the DNA TGCGCCAGCAGTGAGAGACTAGCGGGAGCGGCCAAAAACATTCAGTACTTC. It yields the protein CASSERLAGAAKNIQYF.

This chain uses TRBV9 with TRBJ2-3; D perhaps matches TRBD1 (5 bases). The length of the CDR3 is 17 residues. V dropped 0 bases and J dropped 3 bases, with 17 bases sitting between them. CDR1 SGDLS and CDR2 YYNGEE come from the germline V gene. The chain's CDR3 is CASSVAQAMAPTDTQYF. The CDR3, as DNA: TGTGCCAGCAGCGTAGCACAGGCTATGGCCCCAACAGATACGCAGTATTTT.